The clone carrying this T cell receptor (beta chain) was observed a few times. Its antigen is unidentified. Sequencing used immunoSEQ multiplex PCR; TCRdb keeps in-frame clones, though not all of them. The table lists approximately 16,000 clones, 90% of them singletons. The data were obtained in a study of T cell clonotyping in hematopoietic cell transplantation. Unmatched junction bases numbered 9, after V lost 4 bases and J lost 7 bases. Per germline, CDR1 MGHRA and CDR2 YSYEKL. CDR3 length equals 15 residues. Study-wide results and caveats: At the given depth, recipient repertoires were over 97% de novo clonotypes. No sorting was done, leaving CD4 and CD8 contributions mixed. Graft donor and pretransplant recipient Inverse Simpson Index values predicted broader posttransplant TCR diversity. Pathologically expanded recipient clonotypes increased progressively from day 30 to day 180 as diversity fell.

The J gene is TRBJ2-1, the V gene TRBV4-1, with TRBD2 identical over 8 bases. The material sequenced was peripheral blood mononuclear cells. The receptor was derived from a man between 50 and 59 years old in good health. Some clones in this sample may be carry-over from other donors' samples. The DNA for the CDR3 is TGCGCCAGCAGCCCCGGACTAGCCGGCGAGAATGAGCAGTTCTTC. Amino acids: CASSPGLAGENEQFF.